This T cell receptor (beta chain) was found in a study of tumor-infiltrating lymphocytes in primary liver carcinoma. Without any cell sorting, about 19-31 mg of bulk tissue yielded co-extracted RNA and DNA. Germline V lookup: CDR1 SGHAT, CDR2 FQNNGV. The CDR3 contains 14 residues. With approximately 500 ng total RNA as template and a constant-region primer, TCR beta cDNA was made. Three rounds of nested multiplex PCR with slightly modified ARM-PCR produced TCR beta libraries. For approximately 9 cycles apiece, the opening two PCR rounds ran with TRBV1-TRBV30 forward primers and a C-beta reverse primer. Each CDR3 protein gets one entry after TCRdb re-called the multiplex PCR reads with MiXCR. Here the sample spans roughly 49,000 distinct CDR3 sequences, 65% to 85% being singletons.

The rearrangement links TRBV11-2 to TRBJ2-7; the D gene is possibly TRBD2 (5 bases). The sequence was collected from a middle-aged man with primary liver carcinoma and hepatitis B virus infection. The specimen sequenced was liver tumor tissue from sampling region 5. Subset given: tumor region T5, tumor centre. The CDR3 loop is CSSRSSRNSYEQYF. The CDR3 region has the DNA TGTAGCAGCAGGTCTAGCAGGAACTCCTACGAGCAGTACTTC.